This T cell receptor (beta chain) was documented in a study of cytomegalovirus exposure and HLA in healthy donors. Findings and limits, study-wide: Another analysis was done later, and it associated approximately 15,000 TCR beta sequences with HLA alleles at 0.05 false discovery rate. One variant, a missense change in DCLRE1C, was linked in a later analysis to TCR beta V- and J-gene trimming.

All the people who gave samples were healthy bone marrow donors. Although they were nominally healthy when sampled, donors likely had unrecorded immune exposures. PCR involved 60 Vbeta and 13 Jbeta primers. TCRdb keeps only in-frame clones here, not all; method: immunoSEQ multiplex PCR. The sample includes over 85,000 clones, around 77% of them seen just once. In regard to this clone: Antigen unknown.

Germline CDR1 reads ENHRY; CDR2 reads SYGVKD. V was pared by 11 bases and J by 4 bases, with 9 bases between. The CDR3 covers 11 residues. The clonotype comes from a female donor in good health and CMV-seronegative. The chain links TRBV10-3 to TRBJ2-1; weak D call: TRBD2 (6 bases). Sequenced material: PBMCs. CDR3: CASGLYNEQFF. CDR3 bases: TGTGCCTCGGGACTTTACAATGAGCAGTTCTTC.